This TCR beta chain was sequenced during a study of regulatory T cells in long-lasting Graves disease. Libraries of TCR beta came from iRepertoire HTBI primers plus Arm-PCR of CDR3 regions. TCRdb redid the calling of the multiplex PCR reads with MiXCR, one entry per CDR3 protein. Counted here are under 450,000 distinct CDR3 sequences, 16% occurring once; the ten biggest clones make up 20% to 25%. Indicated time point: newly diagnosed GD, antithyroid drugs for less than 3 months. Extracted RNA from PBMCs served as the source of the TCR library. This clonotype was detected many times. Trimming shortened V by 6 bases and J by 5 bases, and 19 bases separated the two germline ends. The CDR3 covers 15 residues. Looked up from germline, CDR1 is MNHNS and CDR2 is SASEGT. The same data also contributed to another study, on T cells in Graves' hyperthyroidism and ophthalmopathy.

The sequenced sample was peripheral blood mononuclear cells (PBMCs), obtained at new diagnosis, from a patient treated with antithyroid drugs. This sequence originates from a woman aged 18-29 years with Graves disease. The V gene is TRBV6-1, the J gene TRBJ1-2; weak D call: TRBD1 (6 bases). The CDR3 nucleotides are TGTGCCAGCAGACCTGGGGGCGGGACGTCGTATGGCTACACCTTC. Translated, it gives CASRPGGGTSYGYTF.